The 9 T cell receptor beta chains given below trace back to one sample, sequenced in a study of blood T cells in healthy people across ages. A sample-barcoded 5' primer and a J-beta primer mix were used in a second PCR of roughly 7 to 12 cycles. TCRdb reprocessed the 5' RACE reads via MiXCR and lists one record per CDR3 protein. Among roughly 1 million distinct CDR3 sequences listed, under 30% were seen once. These data were likewise used in another study, on T cells of mothers and their children.

Sample: blood. The receptors come from a girl aged 2 to 9 in good health.

This clonotype was seen only a few times. This chain connects TRBV7-9 to TRBJ1-4; D gene uncertain. This CDR3 is 13 amino acids long. V was pared by 5 bases and J by 8 bases, with 12 bases between. CDR1 is SEHNR and CDR2 is FQNEAQ in the germline V gene (reference sequence). The CDR3: CASSLAAGEKLFF. In DNA form, the CDR3 reads TGTGCCAGCAGCCTCGCAGCTGGGGAAAAACTGTTTTTT.

The rearrangement uses TRBV28 and TRBJ2-7; 8 bases are a match to TRBD1. Per germline, CDR1 MDHEN and CDR2 SYDVKM. The trim removed 3 bases at V and 2 bases at J, leaving 6 bases unmatched. The CDR3 consists of 15 residues. CDR3: CASSFHRDRPYEQYF. Written as DNA, the CDR3 is TGTGCCAGCAGTTTCCACCGGGACAGGCCCTACGAGCAGTACTTC.

This rearrangement joins TRBV6-2 or TRBV6-3 to TRBJ2-7; tentatively, D is TRBD2 (6 bases). Germline loops: CDR1 MNHEY, CDR2 SVGEGT. V shed 0 bases and J shed 3 bases, with 15 bases lying between them. The CDR3 totals 16 residues. The CDR3 loop is CASSYSTASVSYEQYF. The CDR3 region has the DNA TGTGCCAGCAGTTACTCCACCGCTAGCGTGAGCTACGAGCAGTACTTC.

This clonotype has more than one count but fewer than ten. V is TRBV7-3 and J is TRBJ2-1, with 8 positions matching TRBD1. The CDR3 runs 14 residues. The germline CDR1 and CDR2 sequences are SGHTA and FQGTGA. Losses at the gene ends were 5 bases for V and 6 bases for J; bases not matched to a gene: 6. The CDR3, as DNA: TGTGCCAGCAGCCAGACAGGGGCAGGCAATGAGCAGTTCTTC. Translated, it gives CASSQTGAGNEQFF. Based on the CDR3 plus reference TRBV7-3 and TRBJ2-1, the full variable domain is GAGVSQTPSNKVTEKGKYVELRCDPISGHTALYWYRQSLGQGPEFLIYFQGTGAADDSGLPNDRFFAVRPEGSVSTLKIQRTERGDSAVYLCASSQTGAGNEQFFGPGTRLTVL.

This chain links TRBV3-1 with TRBJ2-5, with D possibly TRBD1 on 6 matching bases. Germline V CDR1 and CDR2: LGHDT, YNNKEL (reference sequence). V gave up 1 base and J gave up 1 base, with 13 bases separating them. This CDR3 has 16 residues. The CDR3: CASSQVLQGFQETQYF. CDR3 nucleotides: TGTGCCAGCAGCCAAGTCCTACAGGGCTTCCAAGAGACCCAGTACTTC.

The genes are TRBV9 and TRBJ1-6; D uncertain. CDR1 and CDR2 from the germline V gene are SGDLS and YYNGEE. The CDR3 has 18 residues. Trimming cost V 0 bases and J 7 bases, with 20 bases left between them. Here the CDR3 DNA reads TGTGCCAGCAGCGTAGGGGGAGGAATATGGGAGGCCAATTCACCCCTCCACTTT. Amino acids: CASSVGGGIWEANSPLHF.

The CDR3 region is CAISESITSGSNEQFF. The CDR3 DNA reads TGTGCCATCAGTGAGTCTATAACTAGCGGGAGCAATGAGCAGTTCTTC. The chain joins TRBV10-3 to TRBJ2-5; 11 nucleotides match TRBD2. The DNA end is a closer match to TRBJ2-1, so the J assignment may be wrong. The CDR3 length is 16 residues. Germline CDR1 and CDR2: ENHRY and SYGVKD.

The chain carries TRBV4-2 and TRBJ2-5, with D possibly TRBD2 on 6 matching bases. Germline-derived CDR1 and CDR2 are LGHNA and YNFKEQ. Trimming shortened V by 0 bases and J by 4 bases, and 9 bases separated the two germline ends. The CDR3 is made up of 14 amino acids. The CDR3 spells CASSQETGRETQYF. CDR3 sequence (DNA): TGTGCCAGCAGCCAAGAAACCGGGAGAGAGACCCAGTACTTC.

This clonotype was counted between two and nine times. V usage is TRBV5-6 and J usage is TRBJ2-3; tentative D call: TRBD2 (5 bases). This CDR3 region has 15 residues. Germline CDR1 is SGHDT and CDR2 is YYEEEE. The ends were cut back, 2 bases at V and 0 bases at J, with 10 bases in the middle. The CDR3 region has the DNA TGTGCCAGCAGCTTCTGGTGGGAGAGCACAGATACGCAGTATTTT. Its protein product is CASSFWWESTDTQYF.